Presented here are 8 T cell receptor beta chains from one specimen sequenced in a study of T-cell memory formation after mild COVID-19 (dated by TCRdb to the early 2020s). Libraries were built with 5' RACE. This sample was sequenced with an Illumina NovaSeq 6000. TCRdb reworked the public reads: Q25 trimming with fastp, MiXCR clone assembly, productive beta chains retained. Under each unique CDR3 protein, matching rows form one entry showing the most common genes and DNA. The sample table shows roughly 610,000 distinct CDR3 sequences, and around 16% are seen once. Jointly, the top ten make up 8.1% of the sample. The sequenced material came from PBMCs or a T cell subset sorted from them (not recorded which). The source is an adult woman who had mild COVID-19 (a few samples of this study predate the infection). The sample titles of this study are shuffled in the database, so cell type and time point are left out; the donor was told from shared clones.

The V gene is TRBV19, the J gene TRBJ2-7, with D possibly matching TRBD1 (6 bases). The V end lost 6 bases, the J end lost 5 bases, and 14 bases lay between the germline ends. This CDR3 contains 13 residues. CDR1 is LNHDA, CDR2 SQIVND, per germline (reference sequence). The CDR3 loop is CASSRGWRNEQYF. CDR3 coding DNA: TGTGCCAGTAGCAGGGGATGGCGAAACGAGCAGTACTTC.

V gene TRBV5-4 combines with J gene TRBJ2-4, with TRBD1 matching 9 bases. CDR3 length: 16 residues. Germline V lookup: CDR1 SGHNT, CDR2 YYREEE (reference sequence). The J segment lost 5 bases and the V segment lost 5 bases, leaving 11 bases of the junction unmatched. DNA of the CDR3: TGTGCCAGCAGACTCCACAGGGGGCGTGGGGAAAACATTCAGTACTTC. It translates to CASRLHRGRGENIQYF. The complete variable domain, with remaining parts taken from reference TRBV5-4 and TRBJ2-4, reads ETGVTQSPTHLIKTRGQQVTLRCSSQSGHNTVSWYQQALGQGPQFIFQYYREEENGRGNFPPRFSGLQFPNYSSELNVNALELDDSALYLCASRLHRGRGENIQYFGAGTRLSVL.

This clonotype was counted a few times. This sequence joins TRBV29-1 and TRBJ1-2; D is unresolved. Deletions cut 5 bases from V and 5 bases from J, with 18 bases between. CDR3 length: 14 amino acids. Germline CDR1 reads SQVTM; CDR2 reads ANQGSEA. The CDR3 sequence: CSVRVTARRYGYTF. CDR3 bases: TGCAGCGTTAGGGTGACGGCGCGTCGTTATGGCTACACCTTC.

This sequence joins TRBV24-1 and TRBJ2-2; D is ambiguous. The CDR3 covers 11 residues. V was pared by 7 bases and J by 5 bases, with 4 bases between. The V gene's germline CDR1 is KGHDR and CDR2 SFDVKD. The CDR3 is CATSHTGELFF. CDR3 DNA sequence: TGTGCCACCAGCCATACCGGGGAGCTGTTTTTT.

This clonotype was seen only a few times. V and J are TRBV4-1 and TRBJ2-5; TRBD2 might be the D (5 bases). The CDR3 extends over 17 amino acids. V lost 1 base, J lost 5 bases, and 20 bases lay in between. Germline-derived CDR1 and CDR2 are MGHRA and YSYEKL. CDR3 loop: CASSQVGPAVSGETQYF. Written as DNA, the CDR3 is TGCGCCAGCAGCCAAGTTGGGCCGGCAGTATCGGGGGAGACCCAGTACTTC.

This clonotype was seen a handful of times. V gene TRBV7-9 combines with J gene TRBJ2-2; D may be TRBD2 (6 bases). V was cut by 3 bases and J by 3 bases, with 11 bases left in between. The germline V gene has CDR1 SEHNR and CDR2 FQNEAQ (reference sequence). The CDR3 consists of 15 residues. Here the CDR3 reads CASSFGTSHTGELFF. In nucleotides, the CDR3 is TGTGCCAGCAGCTTCGGGACTTCCCACACCGGGGAGCTGTTTTTT.

This chain uses TRBV10-3 with TRBJ1-6; D is uncertain. Per the germline V gene, CDR1 is ENHRY and CDR2 is SYGVKD. Trimming pared 0 bases from V and 7 bases from J, leaving 10 bases between. CDR3 length equals 15 residues. In nucleotides, the CDR3 is TGTGCCATCAGTGAGTCTTCGTGGGCGAATTCACCCCTCCACTTT. It encodes CAISESSWANSPLHF.

This clonotype was observed many times. This chain joins TRBV12-3 or TRBV12-4 and TRBJ2-1; D unresolved. The CDR3 loop spans 12 amino acids. Trimming left V 3 bases short and J 6 bases short, with 6 bases between. The CDR3 sequence is CASSFWGNEQFF. DNA of the CDR3: TGTGCCAGCAGTTTTTGGGGCAATGAGCAGTTCTTC.